The 18 T cell receptor beta chains presented below share a single source sample, sequenced in a study of Ad26.COV2.S vaccination and SARS-CoV-2 variants. Profiled with immunoSEQ multiplex PCR; TCRdb holds only in-frame clones, not every one. The table has 450,000 to 550,000 clones, roughly 87% seen once. Treatment of the sample: some 20 received Ad26.COV2.S at low or high dose, single or two shots; about 5 received placebo; per-sample allocation not given. The samples date from day 63 after the first vaccine or placebo injection. The sample here was peripheral blood, taken in a trial of Ad26.COV2.S vaccine versus placebo. The origin of the receptors is a person aged 18 to 59 who received the Ad26.COV2.S COVID-19 vaccine or a placebo.

This clone was observed a single time. The chain couples TRBV7-3 to TRBJ2-6; D is possibly TRBD1 (5 bases). The germline V gene encodes CDR1 SGHTA and CDR2 FQGTGA. Trimming took off 2 bases at V and 3 bases at J, with 8 bases between the two ends. The CDR3 length is 15 residues. CDR3 amino acids: CASSLQGIGANVLTF. The CDR3 DNA reads as TGTGCCAGCAGCTTACAGGGCATTGGGGCCAACGTCCTGACTTTC.

V usage is TRBV28 and J usage is TRBJ1-3; TRBD1 matches at 7 bases. This CDR3 is 20 amino acids long. V dropped 5 bases and J dropped 3; count of bases not matched to a gene: 22. From germline, CDR1 is MDHEN and CDR2 SYDVKM. This CDR3 reads CASSRRPRQGPLIGGNTIYF. CDR3 coding DNA: TGTGCCAGCAGTCGACGCCCCAGACAGGGACCCTTAATAGGTGGAAACACCATATATTTT.

The rearrangement links TRBV5-1 to TRBJ1-2; perhaps TRBD1 as D (6 bases). Germline loops: CDR1 SGHRS, CDR2 YFSETQ. This CDR3 is 13 amino acids long. The ends were cut back, 4 bases at V and 4 bases at J, with 11 bases in the middle. Written as DNA, the CDR3 is TGCGCCAGCAGCCCTGGGACAACCTATGGCTACACCTTC. It is translated as CASSPGTTYGYTF.

The chain links TRBV27 to TRBJ1-6; a possible D gene is TRBD1 (5 bases). CDR1 is MNHEY and CDR2 is SMNVEV in the germline V gene (reference sequence). This CDR3 is 16 amino acids long. Between the trimmed V and J ends, which lost 0 bases and 7 bases, there was a span of 13 bases. The CDR3 loop is CASSLSGRGRNSPLHF. In DNA form, the CDR3 reads TGTGCCAGCAGTTTATCGGGAAGGGGCAGAAATTCACCCCTCCACTTT.

This rearrangement joins TRBV5-1 to TRBJ1-1; 7 bases map to TRBD1. Germline-derived CDR1 and CDR2 are SGHRS and YFSETQ. CDR3 length: 13 amino acids. After removal of 7 bases from V and 2 bases from J, the junction contained 5 bases not matched to a gene. CDR3 loop: CASRRDSNTEAFF. In DNA form, the CDR3 reads TGCGCCAGCCGCCGGGACAGCAACACTGAAGCTTTCTTT.

This clone was seen a single time. This chain joins TRBV7-9 and TRBJ1-1, with TRBD1 as a possible D gene (5 bases). The germline gives CDR1 SEHNR, CDR2 FQNEAQ (reference sequence). This CDR3 contains 12 residues. V was clipped by 5 bases and J by 5 bases, with 9 bases between them. The CDR3 sequence is CASSVGGTEAFF. Here the CDR3 DNA reads TGTGCCAGCAGCGTGGGGGGTACTGAAGCTTTCTTT.

The genes are TRBV9 and TRBJ2-1, with 8 nucleotides matching TRBD2. The CDR3 runs to 14 residues. The V and J ends lost 0 bases and 9 bases, in that order; junction bases with no gene match: 5. Germline assignment: CDR1 SGDLS and CDR2 YYNGEE. In DNA, the CDR3 is TGTGCCAGCAGCGTAGAAGGGACTAGTGGTGAGCAGTTCTTC. Translated, it gives CASSVEGTSGEQFF.

This chain connects TRBV7-8 to TRBJ2-3; 7 nucleotides line up with TRBD2. CDR1 SGHVS and CDR2 FQNEAQ come from the germline V gene. The length of the CDR3 is 15 residues. J gave up 7 bases and V 5 bases, and 12 bases lay outside the gene matches. CDR3 coding DNA: TGTGCCAGCAGCCCGTCTTCTGGACTAGTTAATACGCAGTATTTT. It yields the protein CASSPSSGLVNTQYF.

In regard to this clone: Relative to the germline gene, one junction end is altered; a read error may explain this. The chain recombines TRBV7-9 with TRBJ2-1; 10 bases are a match to TRBD2. There are 13 residues in the CDR3. Germline CDR1 reads SEHNR; CDR2 reads FQNEAQ (reference sequence). The CDR3 region has the DNA TGTGCCAGCAGCCTAGCGGGGGAGGGGGAACAGTTCTTC. This translates into CASSLAGEGEQFF.

V is TRBV20-1 and J is TRBJ1-1, with D tentatively TRBD1 (6 bases). CDR1 is DFQATT, CDR2 SNEGSKA, per germline (reference sequence). The CDR3 runs to 13 residues. The germline V and J ends were trimmed by 3 bases and 8 bases, with 16 bases remaining between them. Here the CDR3 reads CSASRWAQGEAFF. In nucleotides, the CDR3 is TGCAGTGCTAGTAGGTGGGCGCAGGGGGAAGCTTTCTTT.

This clone came up a few times. This chain uses TRBV19 with TRBJ2-2, with D maybe TRBD2 (6 bases). Trimming took off 5 bases at V and 6 bases at J, with 13 bases between the two ends. The CDR3 runs to 14 residues. Germline V CDR1 and CDR2: LNHDA, SQIVND (reference sequence). This chain's CDR3 is CASSGLGGAGELFF. Here the CDR3 DNA reads TGTGCCAGTAGTGGGTTGGGCGGGGCCGGGGAGCTGTTTTTT.

J is TRBJ2-6 and V is TRBV29-1; unclear D gene. CDR3 length equals 13 residues. Trimming removed 5 bases at V and 2 bases at J, with 7 bases between. Germline assignment: CDR1 SQVTM and CDR2 ANQGSEA. DNA of the CDR3: TGCAGCGTTCAGGAACCTGGGGCCAACGTCCTGACTTTC. Amino acid sequence: CSVQEPGANVLTF.

V gene TRBV6-2 or TRBV6-3 combines with J gene TRBJ2-1, with 12 positions matching TRBD2. The CDR3 is 15 residues long. With V trimmed by 6 bases and J by 7 bases, 7 bases remained unmatched. Germline V gives CDR1 MNHEY, CDR2 SVGEGT. In nucleotides, the CDR3 is TGTGCCAGCAGCTTTCTAGCGGGGGGGAGGAATGAGCAGTTCTTC. It codes for CASSFLAGGRNEQFF.

CDR3 sequence reads: CSVGGLNTGELFF. The CDR3 DNA reads as TGCAGCGTTGGAGGACTGAACACCGGGGAGCTGTTTTTT. The J gene is TRBJ2-2, the V gene TRBV29-1; D is perhaps TRBD2 (5 bases). Germline CDR1 SQVTM, CDR2 ANQGSEA. The CDR3 sequence is 13 residues long. Between the trimmed V and J ends, which lost 4 bases and 1 base, there was a span of 7 bases.

J is TRBJ2-1 and V is TRBV27, with 10 nucleotides matching TRBD2. The germline CDR1 and CDR2 sequences are MNHEY and SMNVEV (reference sequence). The V gene end was trimmed by 7 bases and the J gene end by 7 bases; junction bases not matched to a gene: 13. This CDR3 region has 16 residues. CDR3 protein: CASNPVSSGSRNEQFF. CDR3 nucleotide sequence: TGTGCCAGCAATCCCGTCTCTAGCGGGAGTAGGAATGAGCAGTTCTTC.

V is TRBV9 and J is TRBJ2-7; no firm D call. V gave up 2 bases and J gave up 1 base, with 16 bases separating them. Germline V gene data show CDR1 as SGDLS and CDR2 as YYNGEE. CDR3 length equals 16 residues. DNA of the CDR3: TGTGCCAGCAGCGTCGGAGCACAAGCCGATTCCTACGAGCAGTACGTC. This gives the protein CASSVGAQADSYEQYV.

The chain is built from TRBV30 and TRBJ2-7; TRBD1 might be the D (5 bases). This CDR3 spans 16 amino acids. The germline gives CDR1 GTSNPN, CDR2 SVGIG (reference sequence). Trimming removed 5 bases at V and 3 bases at J, with 23 bases between. The DNA for the CDR3 is TGTGCCTGGGGCAGGGCGGTCAAGGGTGTTCTCTACGAGCAGTACGTC. It codes for CAWGRAVKGVLYEQYV.

The CDR3 nucleotides read TGCGCCAGCAGCTTAAGACAGAGCTCCTATAATTCACCCCTCCACTTT. It yields the protein CASSLRQSSYNSPLHF. The chain is built from TRBV5-1 and TRBJ1-6, with a tentative D call TRBD1 (5 bases). V shed 2 bases and J shed 0 bases, with 9 bases lying between them. The CDR3 length is 16 residues. Germline V gives CDR1 SGHRS, CDR2 YFSETQ. The variable domain in full, completed from reference TRBV5-1 and TRBJ1-6, reads KAGVTQTPRYLIKTRGQQVTLSCSPISGHRSVSWYQQTPGQGLQFLFEYFSETQRNKGNFPGRFSGRQFSNSRSEMNVSTLELGDSALYLCASSLRQSSYNSPLHFGNGTRLTVT.